This TCR beta chain was observed in a study of T cell responses to AZD1222 COVID-19 vaccine. In regard to this clone: No antigen is known for it.

Profiling relied on immunoSEQ multiplex PCR, and the TCRdb table lists in-frame clones only, not all of them. The profile covers approximately 140,000 clones, with more than 80% appearing a single time and roughly 3.1% taken by the ten largest. Trimming at V came to 8 bases and at J to 4 bases, leaving 1 base not matched to a gene. The CDR3 sequence is 13 residues long. The V gene's germline CDR1 is LNHDA and CDR2 SQIVND (reference sequence). Analyses pooled second doses at about 4 or about 12 weeks. Study observations and caveats: Donors were largely white British and mainly female; clonal diversity was possibly underestimated. No repertoire was sampled before or during the peak T cell response, only after it.

The genes are TRBV19 and TRBJ2-1; TRBD2 matches at 11 bases. This clonotype originated in an adult who received the AZD1222 COVID-19 vaccine. This sample comprised peripheral blood, obtained 28 days after the second AZD1222 dose. The CDR3, as DNA: TGTGCCAGTGGACTAGCGGGTTACAATGAGCAGTTCTTC. Protein sequence: CASGLAGYNEQFF.